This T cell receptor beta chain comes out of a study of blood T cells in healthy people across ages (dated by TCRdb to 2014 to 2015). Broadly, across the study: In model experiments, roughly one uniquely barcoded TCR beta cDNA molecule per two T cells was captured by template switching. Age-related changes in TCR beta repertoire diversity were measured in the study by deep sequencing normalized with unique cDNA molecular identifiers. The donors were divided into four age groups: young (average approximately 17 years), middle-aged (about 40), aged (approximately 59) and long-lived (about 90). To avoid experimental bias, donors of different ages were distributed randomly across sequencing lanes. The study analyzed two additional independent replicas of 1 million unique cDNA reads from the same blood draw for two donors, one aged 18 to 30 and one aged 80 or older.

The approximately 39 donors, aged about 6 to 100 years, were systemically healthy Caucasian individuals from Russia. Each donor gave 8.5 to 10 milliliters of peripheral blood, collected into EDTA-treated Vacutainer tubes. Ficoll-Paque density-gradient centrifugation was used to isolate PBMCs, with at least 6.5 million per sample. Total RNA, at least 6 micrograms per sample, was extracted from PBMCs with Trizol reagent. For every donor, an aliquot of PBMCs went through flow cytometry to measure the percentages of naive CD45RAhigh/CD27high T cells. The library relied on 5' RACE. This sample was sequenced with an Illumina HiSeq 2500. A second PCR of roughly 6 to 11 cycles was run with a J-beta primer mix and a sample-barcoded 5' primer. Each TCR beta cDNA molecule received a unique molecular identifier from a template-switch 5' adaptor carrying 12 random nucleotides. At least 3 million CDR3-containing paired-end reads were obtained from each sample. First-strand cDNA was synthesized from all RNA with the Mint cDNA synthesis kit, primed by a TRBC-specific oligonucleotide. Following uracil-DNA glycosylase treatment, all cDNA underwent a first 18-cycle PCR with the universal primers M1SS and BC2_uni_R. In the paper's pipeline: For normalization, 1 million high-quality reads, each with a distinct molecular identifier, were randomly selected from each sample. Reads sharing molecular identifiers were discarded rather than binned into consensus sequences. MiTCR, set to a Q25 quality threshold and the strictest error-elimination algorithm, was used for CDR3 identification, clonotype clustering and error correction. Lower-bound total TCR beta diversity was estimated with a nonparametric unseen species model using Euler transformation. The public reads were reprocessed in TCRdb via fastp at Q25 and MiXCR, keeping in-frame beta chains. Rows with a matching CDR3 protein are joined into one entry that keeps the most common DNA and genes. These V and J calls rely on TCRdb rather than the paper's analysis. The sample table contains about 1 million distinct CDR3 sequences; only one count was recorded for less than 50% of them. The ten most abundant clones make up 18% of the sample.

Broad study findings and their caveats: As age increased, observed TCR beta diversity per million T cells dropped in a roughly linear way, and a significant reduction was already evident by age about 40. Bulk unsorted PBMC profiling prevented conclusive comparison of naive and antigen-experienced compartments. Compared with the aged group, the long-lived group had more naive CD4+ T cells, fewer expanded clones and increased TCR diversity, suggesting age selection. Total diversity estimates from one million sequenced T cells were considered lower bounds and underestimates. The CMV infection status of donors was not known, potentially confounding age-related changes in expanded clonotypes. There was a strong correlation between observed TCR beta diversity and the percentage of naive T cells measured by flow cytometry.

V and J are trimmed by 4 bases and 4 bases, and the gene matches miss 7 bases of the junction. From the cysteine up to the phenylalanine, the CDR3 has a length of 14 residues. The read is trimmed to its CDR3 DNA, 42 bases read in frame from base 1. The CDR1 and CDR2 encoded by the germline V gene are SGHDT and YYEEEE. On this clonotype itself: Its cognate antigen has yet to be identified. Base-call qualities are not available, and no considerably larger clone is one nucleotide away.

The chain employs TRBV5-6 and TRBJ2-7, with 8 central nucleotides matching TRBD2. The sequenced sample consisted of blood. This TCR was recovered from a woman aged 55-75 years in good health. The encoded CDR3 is CASSAGTRGYEQYF. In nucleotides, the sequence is TGTGCCAGCAGCGCCGGGACTAGGGGTTACGAGCAGTACTTC. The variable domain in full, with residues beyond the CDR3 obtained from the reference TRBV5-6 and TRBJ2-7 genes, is DAGVTQSPTHLIKTRGQQVTLRCSPKSGHDTVSWYQQALGQGPQFIFQYYEEEERQRGNFPDRFSGHQFPNYSSELNVNALLLGDSALYLCASSAGTRGYEQYFGPGTRLTVT.